One sample yielded the 22 T cell receptor beta chains listed below, sequenced in a study of blood T cell repertoires in COVID-19. Sequencing used immunoSEQ multiplex PCR; TCRdb keeps in-frame clones, though not all of them. The profile shows fewer than 350,000 clones, approximately 91% of them singletons. The sample comprised PBMCs or T cells enriched from blood (not recorded which). The receptors here all came from a woman aged 40 to 55 who had recovered from COVID-19.

This sequence joins TRBV2 and TRBJ2-1, with D perhaps matching TRBD2 (6 bases). Trimming shortened V by 6 bases and J by 3 bases, and 12 bases separated the two germline ends. CDR1 and CDR2 (germline): SNHLY, FYNNEI. The CDR3 sequence is 14 residues long. In nucleotides, the CDR3 is TGTGCCAGCAGCCCACTAGCAGGCTACAATGAGCAGTTCTTC. It is translated as CASSPLAGYNEQFF.

The chain joins TRBV18 to TRBJ1-2; TRBD1 agrees at 9 bases. Per the germline V gene, CDR1 is KGHSH and CDR2 is LQKENI. V lost 2 bases to trimming and J lost 4 bases; unmatched junction nucleotides: 8. The CDR3 loop spans 16 amino acids. CDR3 residues: CASSPNLQGASYGYTF. The CDR3 coding sequence is TGTGCCAGCTCACCAAATCTACAGGGGGCTAGCTATGGCTACACCTTC.

The chain combines TRBV9 with TRBJ2-3, with TRBD2 matching 9 bases. Germline values: CDR1 SGDLS, CDR2 YYNGEE. The V and J ends lost 0 bases and 3 bases, in that order; junction bases with no gene match: 8. This CDR3 region has 17 residues. CDR3 in amino acids: CASSVETSGWITDTQYF. The DNA of the CDR3 is TGTGCCAGCAGCGTAGAGACTAGCGGCTGGATTACAGATACGCAGTATTTT.

The chain employs TRBV24-1 and TRBJ2-3; unclear D gene. V lost 4 bases and J lost 6, with 13 bases in between. Germline assignment: CDR1 KGHDR and CDR2 SFDVKD. This CDR3 is 14 amino acids long. CDR3 sequence: CATSDSNGWDTQYF. The CDR3, as DNA: TGTGCCACCAGTGACTCCAACGGGTGGGATACGCAGTATTTT.

The chain joins TRBV27 to TRBJ1-2; D not resolved. CDR3 length equals 17 residues. The germline gives CDR1 MNHEY, CDR2 SMNVEV (reference sequence). The V end lost 5 bases, the J end lost 4 bases, and 23 bases lay between the germline ends. This CDR3 reads CASSPIQGLGRAYGYTF. The CDR3 coding sequence is TGTGCCAGCAGTCCCATCCAAGGTCTTGGGAGGGCCTATGGCTACACCTTC.

V gene TRBV7-3 combines with J gene TRBJ1-2; 7 bases match TRBD1. Trimming cost V 5 bases and J 7 bases; bases outside gene matches: 10. The CDR3 covers 14 residues. Germline V CDR1 and CDR2: SGHTA, FQGTGA. The CDR3 region is CASSRGGGESGYTF. In DNA, the CDR3 is TGTGCCAGCAGCCGAGGAGGGGGCGAGAGTGGCTACACCTTC.

The chain couples TRBV4-1 to TRBJ1-4, with D uncertain. There are 14 residues in the CDR3. V was shortened by 0 bases and J by 8 bases, with 10 bases between the two germline ends. The germline V gene encodes CDR1 MGHRA and CDR2 YSYEKL. CDR3 amino acids: CASSQDSGREKLFF. In nucleotides, the CDR3 is TGCGCCAGCAGCCAAGATAGCGGAAGAGAAAAACTGTTTTTT.

This sequence joins TRBV2 and TRBJ1-1; 11 bases map to TRBD1. The CDR3 runs to 15 residues. Germline CDR1 SNHLY, CDR2 FYNNEI. Unmatched junction bases numbered 9, after V lost 8 bases and J lost 4 bases. The CDR3 DNA is TGTGCCAGCCAGCGGGACAGGGGGTGGGTCACTGAAGCTTTCTTT. Translating gives CASQRDRGWVTEAFF.

The J gene is TRBJ2-1, the V gene TRBV3-1 (or the pseudogene TRBV3-2), with 14 bases matching TRBD2. This CDR3 contains 19 residues. The germline V gene has CDR1 LGHDT and CDR2 YNNKEL (reference sequence). V shed 4 bases and J 4 bases; nucleotides not matched to a gene: 12. Written as DNA, the CDR3 is TGTGCCAGCAGCCGACTAGGACTAGCGGGGGGTGGAAAATACAATGAGCAGTTCTTC. Translation gives CASSRLGLAGGGKYNEQFF.

The chain carries TRBV28 and TRBJ1-2; 11 bases line up with TRBD1. In germline, CDR1 is MDHEN, CDR2 SYDVKM. This CDR3 has 15 residues. J was trimmed by 5 bases and V by 6 bases; bases with no gene match: 8. The CDR3 loop is CASRGPGQGGYGYTF. CDR3 bases: TGTGCCAGCAGGGGACCGGGACAGGGGGGGTATGGCTACACCTTC.

This chain connects TRBV11-2 to TRBJ1-1, with TRBD1 matching 7 bases. V trimming: 5 bases; J trimming: 11 bases; junction bases outside the gene matches: 8. Germline V gene sequence: CDR1 SGHAT, CDR2 FQNNGV. The CDR3 totals 12 residues. This CDR3 is CASSQTGFTAFF. CDR3 coding DNA: TGTGCCAGCAGCCAGACAGGGTTTACGGCTTTCTTT.

This clone was detected once. Additional DNA sequences in this sample encode the identical CDR3. The chain links TRBV7-9 to TRBJ1-1, with TRBD1 identical over 9 bases. CDR3 size: 12 residues. Unmatched junction bases numbered 1, after V lost 3 bases and J lost 8 bases. Per the germline V gene, CDR1 is SEHNR and CDR2 is FQNEAQ (reference sequence). In nucleotides, the CDR3 is TGTGCCAGCAGCTTGGACAGGGGCGAAGCTTTCTTT. It is translated as CASSLDRGEAFF.

This chain uses TRBV2 with TRBJ2-7; D may be TRBD2 (6 bases). The germline V and J ends were trimmed by 3 bases and 0 bases, with 9 bases remaining between them. Germline lookup yields CDR1 SNHLY and CDR2 FYNNEI. The CDR3 contains 14 residues. The chain's CDR3 is CASSEAGISYEQYF. The DNA for the CDR3 is TGTGCCAGCAGTGAGGCGGGGATCTCCTACGAGCAGTACTTC. Looking up the rest from reference TRBV2 and TRBJ2-7 gives the full variable domain: EPEVTQTPSHQVTQMGQEVILRCVPISNHLYFYWYRQILGQKVEFLVSFYNNEISEKSEIFDDQFSVERPDGSNFTLKIRSTKLEDSAMYFCASSEAGISYEQYFGPGTRLTVT.

The DNA for the CDR3 is TGTGCCAGCAGTTATGATTTGGGGAGGTGGGATGGCTACACCTTC. Its protein product is CASSYDLGRWDGYTF. The chain employs TRBV6-5 and TRBJ1-2; no clear D gene. The germline CDR1 and CDR2 sequences are MNHEY and SVGAGI. The V end was cut by 3 bases, the J end by 6 bases, with 17 bases between. This CDR3 comprises 15 residues.

This clone was found once. The chain has TRBV6-1 and TRBJ1-5, with unresolved D. The CDR3 contains 13 residues. Trimming shortened V by 3 bases and J by 6 bases, and 9 bases separated the two germline ends. Germline V gene lookup returns CDR1 MNHNS and CDR2 SASEGT. CDR3 amino acids: CASSDQSSQPQHF. The DNA for the CDR3 is TGTGCCAGCAGTGATCAATCTAGTCAGCCCCAGCATTTT.

The rearrangement joins TRBV2 to TRBJ2-1, with D possibly TRBD2 on 6 matching bases. This CDR3 contains 15 residues. Per the germline V gene, CDR1 is SNHLY and CDR2 is FYNNEI. The ends were cut back, 8 bases at V and 4 bases at J, with 18 bases in the middle. The CDR3 nucleotides read TGTGCCAGCTCTCGTAGCGGAAAAGGGTACAATGAGCAGTTCTTC. Residues: CASSRSGKGYNEQFF. Variable domain in full (rest from reference TRBV2 and TRBJ2-1): EPEVTQTPSHQVTQMGQEVILRCVPISNHLYFYWYRQILGQKVEFLVSFYNNEISEKSEIFDDQFSVERPDGSNFTLKIRSTKLEDSAMYFCASSRSGKGYNEQFFGPGTRLTVL.

The CDR3 here is CASSGTSGSYEQYF. The CDR3 region has the DNA TGTGCCAGCAGCGGGACTAGCGGGAGCTACGAGCAGTACTTC. V is TRBV11-2 and J is TRBJ2-7; the match to TRBD2 covers 14 bases. V shed 5 bases, J shed 3 bases, and the junction held 0 bases outside the gene matches. Germline CDR1 is SGHAT and CDR2 is FQNNGV. This CDR3 region has 14 residues. Combining the CDR3 with reference TRBV11-2 and TRBJ2-7 gives the whole variable domain EAGVAQSPRYKIIEKRQSVAFWCNPISGHATLYWYQQILGQGPKLLIQFQNNGVVDDSQLPKDRFSAERLKGVDSTLKIQPAKLEDSAVYLCASSGTSGSYEQYFGPGTRLTVT.

The CDR3 sequence: CASRRQGEGSYEQYF. The CDR3 bases are TGTGCCAGCCGCAGACAGGGAGAAGGTTCCTACGAGCAGTACTTC. This chain uses TRBV6-4 with TRBJ2-7; the match to TRBD1 covers 7 bases. The CDR3 contains 15 residues. Germline V gene lookup returns CDR1 MRHNA and CDR2 SNTAGT. Unmatched junction bases numbered 11, after V lost 8 bases and J lost 1 base.

The chain carries TRBV14 and TRBJ1-2, with D perhaps TRBD1 (6 bases). V dropped 0 bases and J dropped 4 bases, with 15 bases sitting between them. CDR3 length: 16 residues. The germline gives CDR1 SGHDN, CDR2 FVKESK. The CDR3 DNA reads TGTGCCAGCAGCCAAGAGGGAGCAGGGGCTATCTATGGCTACACCTTC. Translating it yields CASSQEGAGAIYGYTF.

Here the CDR3 reads CASSRMTSGIYEQYF. The CDR3 DNA reads TGTGCCAGCTCACGTATGACTAGCGGGATATACGAGCAGTACTTC. The chain employs TRBV18 and TRBJ2-7; TRBD2 matches 11 bases. The CDR3 spans 15 residues. V was pared by 4 bases and J by 4 bases, with 6 bases of the junction left unmatched. Germline assignment: CDR1 KGHSH and CDR2 LQKENI. Using reference TRBV18 and TRBJ2-7 for the parts outside the CDR3, the full variable domain is NAGVMQNPRHLVRRRGQEARLRCSPMKGHSHVYWYRQLPEEGLKFMVYLQKENIIDESGMPKERFSAEFPKEGPSILRIQQVVRGDSAAYFCASSRMTSGIYEQYFGPGTRLTVT.

V usage is TRBV3-1 (or the pseudogene TRBV3-2) and J usage is TRBJ1-2; 9 bases line up with TRBD1. Losses at the gene ends were 4 bases for V and 4 bases for J; bases not matched to a gene: 7. The CDR3 covers 15 residues. The germline V gene encodes CDR1 LGHDT and CDR2 YNNKEL (reference sequence). As DNA, the CDR3 is TGTGCCAGCAGCCCACCATACAGGGGGCTCTATGGCTACACCTTC. Translating it yields CASSPPYRGLYGYTF.

CDR3 sequence: CASSQDPRERVTDTQYF. The CDR3, as DNA: TGTGCCAGCAGCCAAGATCCACGGGAGAGGGTTACAGATACGCAGTATTTT. The V and J genes are TRBV14 and TRBJ2-3; D may be TRBD2 (6 bases). Per germline, CDR1 SGHDN and CDR2 FVKESK. CDR3 length: 17 amino acids. Between the trimmed V and J ends, which lost 0 bases and 3 bases, there was a span of 16 bases.